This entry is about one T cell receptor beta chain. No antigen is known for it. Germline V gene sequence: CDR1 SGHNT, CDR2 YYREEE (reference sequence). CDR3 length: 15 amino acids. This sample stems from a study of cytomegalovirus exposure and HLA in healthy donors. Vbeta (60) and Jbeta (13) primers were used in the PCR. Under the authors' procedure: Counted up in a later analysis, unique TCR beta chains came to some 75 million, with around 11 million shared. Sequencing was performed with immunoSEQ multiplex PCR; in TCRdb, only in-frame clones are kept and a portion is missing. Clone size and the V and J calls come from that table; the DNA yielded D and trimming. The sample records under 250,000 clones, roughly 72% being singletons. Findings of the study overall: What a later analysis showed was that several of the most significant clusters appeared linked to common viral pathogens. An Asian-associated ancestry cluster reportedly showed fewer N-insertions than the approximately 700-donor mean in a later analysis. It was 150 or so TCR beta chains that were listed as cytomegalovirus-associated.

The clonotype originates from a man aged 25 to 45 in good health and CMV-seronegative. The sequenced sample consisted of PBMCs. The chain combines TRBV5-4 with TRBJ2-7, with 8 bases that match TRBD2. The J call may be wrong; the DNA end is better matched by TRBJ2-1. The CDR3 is CASSLETSASNEQFF. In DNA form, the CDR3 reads TGTGCCAGCAGTCTCGAGACTAGCGCAAGCAATGAGCAGTTCTTC.